The text below deals with one T cell receptor beta chain. The data were obtained in a study of blood T cell repertoires in COVID-19. Study at large: Some COVID-19 samples were acute and others convalescent; all came from the United States, Italy and Spain. The analysed material was cDNA or gDNA that came from T cells, B-cell-depleted T cells, or PBMCs.

Data came from immunoSEQ multiplex PCR; TCRdb stores just in-frame clones and leaves some out. This sample has tens of thousands of clones; around 84% occur once, and the top ten carry roughly 25%. Between the trimmed V and J ends, which lost 5 bases and 1 base, there was a span of 18 bases. The CDR3 extends over 17 amino acids. Germline lookup yields CDR1 WNHNN and CDR2 SYGVQD (reference sequence). The chain couples TRBV10-1 to TRBJ1-5, with D unresolved. Source material: peripheral blood. The TCR originated in a man between 60 and 70 years old with acute or convalescent COVID-19. The CDR3 here is CASSKLEAWWSNQPQHF. The CDR3 coding sequence is TGCGCCAGCAGTAAACTAGAGGCCTGGTGGAGCAATCAGCCCCAGCATTTT.